Detailed here is one T cell receptor beta chain. This sample was taken from a study of blood T cell repertoires in COVID-19. Background on the study: From the United States, Italy and Spain came samples of acute and convalescent COVID-19. The cDNA or gDNA used as material had been derived from T cells, B-cell-depleted T cells, or PBMCs.

Authors' analysis steps: From reference gene primer amplification, estimates of nucleated cell counts were derived. Profiling relied on immunoSEQ multiplex PCR, and the TCRdb table lists in-frame clones only, not all of them. V and J calls and clone size come straight from that table; D and trimming were deduced from the DNA. Of 200,000 to 250,000 clones listed, roughly 84% were seen once; the top ten hold about 7.4%. The CDR3 has 21 amino acids. Trimming at V came to 2 bases and at J to 0 bases, leaving 12 bases not matched to a gene. Germline V gene lookup returns CDR1 KGHDR and CDR2 SFDVKD. The origin of this receptor is a woman aged 45-65 years with acute or convalescent COVID-19. Sequenced input: peripheral blood. V gene TRBV24-1 combines with J gene TRBJ2-6, with 10 bases identical to TRBD1. CDR3 bases: TGTGCCACCAGTGATTCTCGTGGGGACAGGGGACTCCACTCTGGGGCCAACGTCCTGACTTTC. Protein sequence: CATSDSRGDRGLHSGANVLTF.